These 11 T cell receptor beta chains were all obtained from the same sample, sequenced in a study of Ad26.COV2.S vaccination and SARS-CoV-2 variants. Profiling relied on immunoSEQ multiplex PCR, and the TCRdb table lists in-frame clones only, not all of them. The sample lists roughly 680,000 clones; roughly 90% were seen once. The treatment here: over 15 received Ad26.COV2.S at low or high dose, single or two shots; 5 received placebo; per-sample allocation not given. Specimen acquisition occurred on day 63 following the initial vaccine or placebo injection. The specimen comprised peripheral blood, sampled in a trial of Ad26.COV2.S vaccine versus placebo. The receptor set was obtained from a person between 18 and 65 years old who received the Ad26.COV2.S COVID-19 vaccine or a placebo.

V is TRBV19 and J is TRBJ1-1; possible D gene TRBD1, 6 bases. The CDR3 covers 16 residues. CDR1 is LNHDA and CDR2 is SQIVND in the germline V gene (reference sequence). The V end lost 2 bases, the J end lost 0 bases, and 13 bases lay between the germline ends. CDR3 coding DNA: TGTGCCAGTAGTATACAGCAGGGGAGAATGAACACTGAAGCTTTCTTT. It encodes CASSIQQGRMNTEAFF.

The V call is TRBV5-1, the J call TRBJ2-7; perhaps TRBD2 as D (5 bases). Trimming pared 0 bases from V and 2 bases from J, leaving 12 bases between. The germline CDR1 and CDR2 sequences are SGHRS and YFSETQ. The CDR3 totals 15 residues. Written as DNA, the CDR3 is TGCGCCAGCAGCTTGGGGGGTAGCGCTCCCTACGAGCAGTACTTC. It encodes CASSLGGSAPYEQYF.

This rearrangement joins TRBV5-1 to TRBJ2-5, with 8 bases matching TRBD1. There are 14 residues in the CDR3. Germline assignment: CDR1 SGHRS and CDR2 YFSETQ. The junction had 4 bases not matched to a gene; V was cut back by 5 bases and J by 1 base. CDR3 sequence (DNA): TGCGCCAGCAGAGCCGGGACAGGCCAAGAGACCCAGTACTTC. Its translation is CASRAGTGQETQYF.

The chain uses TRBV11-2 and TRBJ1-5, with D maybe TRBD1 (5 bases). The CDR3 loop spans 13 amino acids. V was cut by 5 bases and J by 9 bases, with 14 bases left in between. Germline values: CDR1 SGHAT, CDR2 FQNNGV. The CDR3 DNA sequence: TGTGCCAGCAGCCTGGACACCTTATCGCCCCAGCATTTT. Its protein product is CASSLDTLSPQHF. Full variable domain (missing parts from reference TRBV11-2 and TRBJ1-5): EAGVAQSPRYKIIEKRQSVAFWCNPISGHATLYWYQQILGQGPKLLIQFQNNGVVDDSQLPKDRFSAERLKGVDSTLKIQPAKLEDSAVYLCASSLDTLSPQHFGDGTRLSIL.

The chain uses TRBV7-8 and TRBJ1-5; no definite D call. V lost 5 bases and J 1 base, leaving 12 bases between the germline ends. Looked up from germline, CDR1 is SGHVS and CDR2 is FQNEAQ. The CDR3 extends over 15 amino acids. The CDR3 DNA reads TGTGCCAGCAGCCCTAGGAACCCAAGCAATCAGCCCCAGCATTTT. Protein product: CASSPRNPSNQPQHF.

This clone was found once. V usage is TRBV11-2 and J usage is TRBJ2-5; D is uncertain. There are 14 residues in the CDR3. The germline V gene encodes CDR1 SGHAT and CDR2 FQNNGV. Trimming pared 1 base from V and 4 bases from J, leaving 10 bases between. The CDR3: CASSLVTAGETQYF. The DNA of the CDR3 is TGTGCCAGCAGCTTAGTTACGGCAGGAGAGACCCAGTACTTC.

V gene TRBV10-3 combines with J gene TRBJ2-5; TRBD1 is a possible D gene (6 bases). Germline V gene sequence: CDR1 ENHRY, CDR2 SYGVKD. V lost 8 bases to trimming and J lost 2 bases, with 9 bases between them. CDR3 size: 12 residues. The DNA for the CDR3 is TGTGCCATCGGGGACACTCAAGAGACCCAGTACTTC. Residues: CAIGDTQETQYF.

CDR3 sequence reads: CASSSASGYEQYF. In nucleotides, the CDR3 is TGTGCCAGCAGCTCGGCTAGCGGGTACGAGCAGTACTTC. V and J are TRBV7-2 and TRBJ2-7; 8 nucleotides agree with TRBD2. The V gene end was trimmed by 4 bases and the J gene end by 4 bases; junction bases not matched to a gene: 3. The length of the CDR3 is 13 residues. The germline CDR1 and CDR2 sequences are SGHTA and FQGNSA.

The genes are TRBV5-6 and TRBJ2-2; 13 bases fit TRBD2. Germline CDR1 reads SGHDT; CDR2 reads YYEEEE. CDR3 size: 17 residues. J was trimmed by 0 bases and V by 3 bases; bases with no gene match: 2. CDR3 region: CASSWGLAGPNTGELFF. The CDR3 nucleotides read TGTGCCAGCAGCTGGGGACTAGCGGGGCCGAACACCGGGGAGCTGTTTTTT.

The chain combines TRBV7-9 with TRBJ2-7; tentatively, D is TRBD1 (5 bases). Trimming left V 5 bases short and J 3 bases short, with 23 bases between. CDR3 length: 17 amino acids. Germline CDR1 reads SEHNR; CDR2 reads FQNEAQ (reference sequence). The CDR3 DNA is TGTGCCAGCAGCCCCAGACAGTTTCCTTTAGGGGACTACGAGCAGTACTTC. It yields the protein CASSPRQFPLGDYEQYF.

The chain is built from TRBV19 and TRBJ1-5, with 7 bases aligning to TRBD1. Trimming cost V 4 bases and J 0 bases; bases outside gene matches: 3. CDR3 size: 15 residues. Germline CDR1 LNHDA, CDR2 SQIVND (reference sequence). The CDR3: CASSKWTGSNQPQHF. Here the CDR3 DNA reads TGTGCCAGTAGTAAGTGGACAGGTAGCAATCAGCCCCAGCATTTT. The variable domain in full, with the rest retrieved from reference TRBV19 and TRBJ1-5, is DGGITQSPKYLFRKEGQNVTLSCEQNLNHDAMYWYRQDPGQGLRLIYYSQIVNDFQKGDIAEGYSVSREKKESFPLTVTSAQKNPTAFYLCASSKWTGSNQPQHFGDGTRLSIL.